The 4 T cell receptor beta chains reported below all come from one sample, sequenced in a study of CD4 T cells in relation to SARS-CoV-2 and coronaviruses. These receptors' targets are unknown. Assay: immunoSEQ multiplex PCR; the TCRdb copy retains only in-frame clones and omits some. The sample records roughly 30,000 clones, about 76% being singletons. The sample comprised memory CD4+ T cells from PBMCs, cultured in vitro. The source of these receptors is an adult with COVID-19.

The CDR3 region is CASSDRPAGEKLFF. In nucleotides, the CDR3 is TGTGCCAGCAGTGACCGGCCGGCTGGGGAAAAACTGTTTTTT. This chain joins TRBV2 and TRBJ1-4; D ambiguous. CDR3 length equals 14 residues. Trimming took 3 bases from V and 8 from J, leaving 13 bases between them. Germline lookup yields CDR1 SNHLY and CDR2 FYNNEI.

This clone was detected only a few times. The V call is TRBV6-5, the J call TRBJ1-2; D might be TRBD1 (6 bases). This CDR3 contains 15 residues. Germline CDR1 reads MNHEY; CDR2 reads SVGAGI. V gave up 8 bases and J gave up 4 bases, with 20 bases separating them. CDR3 region: CASRYGAGEGYGYTF. CDR3 in DNA: TGTGCCAGCCGCTACGGCGCAGGGGAGGGCTATGGCTACACCTTC.

The chain carries TRBV5-4 and TRBJ2-7; 12 positions match TRBD1. The trim removed 3 bases at V and 4 bases at J, leaving 2 bases unmatched. The V gene's germline CDR1 is SGHNT and CDR2 YYREEE (reference sequence). The CDR3 sequence is 14 residues long. The CDR3 loop reads CASSSGQGAYEQYF. As DNA, the CDR3 is TGTGCCAGCAGCTCGGGACAGGGGGCATACGAGCAGTACTTC.

The chain is built from TRBV4-1 and TRBJ1-2; D is ambiguous. The CDR3 runs 13 residues. The V end was cut by 3 bases, the J end by 6 bases, with 11 bases between. In germline, CDR1 is MGHRA, CDR2 YSYEKL. CDR3 sequence (DNA): TGCGCCAGCAGCCACGCGGGGATCAATGGCTACACCTTC. This codes for CASSHAGINGYTF.